The rows below give T cell receptor beta chains drawn from one sample of a study of cytomegalovirus exposure and HLA in healthy donors. The table came from immunoSEQ multiplex PCR; TCRdb's copy has only in-frame clones and leaves some out. Here the sample spans 200,000 or so clones, 75% to 85% being singletons. The sequenced material came from PBMCs. The source of these receptors is a young woman in good health and CMV-seropositive. The CDR3 runs from the conserved cysteine through the conserved F or W. D genes are given only for firm matches. A clone size is listed for some rows: how often the clone was seen (once, few, many), or a class if it is expanded.

j_call: TRBJ2-5
d_call: NA
clone_size: few
v_call: TRBV5-8
cdr3_nt: TGTGCCAGCAGCCCCCGCCGGGAGACCCAGTACTTC
cdr3_aa: CASSPRRETQYF

j_call: TRBJ2-7
d_call: TRBD1
clone_size: once
v_call: TRBV27
cdr3_nt: TGTGCCAGCAGTTTAAATGGACCAGGGGGCAACGAGCAGTACTTC
cdr3_aa: CASSLNGPGGNEQYF

j_call: TRBJ1-5
d_call: NA
clone_size: NA
v_call: TRBV11-2
cdr3_nt: TGTGCCAGCAGCTTAGATCGGTATCAGCCCCAGCATTTT
cdr3_aa: CASSLDRYQPQHF

j_call: TRBJ2-5
d_call: NA
clone_size: NA
v_call: TRBV5-5
cdr3_nt: TGTGCCAGCACCGACAGGTCTCAAGAGACCCAGTACTTC
cdr3_aa: CASTDRSQETQYF

j_call: TRBJ1-2
d_call: NA
clone_size: NA
v_call: TRBV5-1
cdr3_nt: TGCGCCAGCAGCACCCAGGGGAACTATGGCTACACCTTC
cdr3_aa: CASSTQGNYGYTF

j_call: TRBJ1-5
d_call: NA
clone_size: NA
v_call: TRBV6-1
cdr3_nt: TGTGCCAGCAGTAGGAGGACAGATCAGCCCCAGCATTTT
cdr3_aa: CASSRRTDQPQHF

j_call: TRBJ1-2
d_call: NA
clone_size: NA
v_call: TRBV5-1
cdr3_nt: TGCGCCAGCAGCACTGACAGCATCTATGGCTACACCTTC
cdr3_aa: CASSTDSIYGYTF

j_call: TRBJ1-1
d_call: NA
clone_size: NA
v_call: TRBV7-9
cdr3_nt: TGTGCCAGCAGCTTACACGTCCAGGGCACTGAAGCTTTCTTT
cdr3_aa: CASSLHVQGTEAFF

j_call: TRBJ2-5
d_call: TRBD1
clone_size: NA
v_call: TRBV4-3
cdr3_nt: TGCGCCAGCAGCCGAGATCTCGGGACAGGGCGGGAGACCCAGTACTTC
cdr3_aa: CASSRDLGTGRETQYF

j_call: TRBJ1-4
d_call: TRBD1
clone_size: NA
v_call: TRBV5-1
cdr3_nt: TGCGCCAGCAGGGCGGGACAGTTGGTTGGAAAACTGTTTTTT
cdr3_aa: CASRAGQLVGKLFF

j_call: TRBJ2-5
d_call: TRBD1
clone_size: NA
v_call: TRBV5-1
cdr3_nt: TGCGCCAGCAGCCCGGGACAGGTGTACCAAGAGACCCAGTACTTC
cdr3_aa: CASSPGQVYQETQYF

j_call: TRBJ1-1
d_call: NA
clone_size: NA
v_call: TRBV18
cdr3_nt: TGTGCCAGCTCACCACTGACAGAAGAAGCTTTCTTT
cdr3_aa: CASSPLTEEAFF

j_call: TRBJ1-2
d_call: NA
clone_size: NA
v_call: TRBV19
cdr3_nt: TGTGCCAGTAGTTCGGGTAACTATGGCTACACCTTC
cdr3_aa: CASSSGNYGYTF

j_call: TRBJ1-2
d_call: TRBD1
clone_size: NA
v_call: TRBV6-5
cdr3_nt: TGTGCCAGCAGTTCGCAGGGGGCGGGTGGCTACACCTTC
cdr3_aa: CASSSQGAGGYTF

j_call: TRBJ1-2
d_call: TRBD1
clone_size: NA
v_call: TRBV4-1
cdr3_nt: TGCGCCAGCAGCCAAGTGGCGACAGGGAAGGAGTATGGCTACACCTTC
cdr3_aa: CASSQVATGKEYGYTF

j_call: TRBJ1-1
d_call: NA
clone_size: NA
v_call: TRBV2
cdr3_nt: TGTGCCAGCAGTGAAGCGGTGGACACACTGAACACTGAAGCTTTCTTT
cdr3_aa: CASSEAVDTLNTEAFF

j_call: TRBJ2-3
d_call: TRBD1
clone_size: few
v_call: TRBV10-1
cdr3_nt: TGCGCCAGCAGTGCGGACAGGTGGAACACAGATACGCAGTATTTT
cdr3_aa: CASSADRWNTDTQYF

j_call: TRBJ1-1
d_call: NA
clone_size: NA
v_call: TRBV30
cdr3_nt: TGTGCCTGGACTGGCCACCCCGCTGAAGCTTTCTTT
cdr3_aa: CAWTGHPAEAFF

j_call: TRBJ1-1
d_call: TRBD1
clone_size: NA
v_call: TRBV7-7
cdr3_nt: TGTGCCAGCAGCTTACCGGGACAGGGCCGGATGAACACTGAAGCTTTCTTT
cdr3_aa: CASSLPGQGRMNTEAFF

j_call: TRBJ1-2
d_call: TRBD1
clone_size: NA
v_call: TRBV10-2
cdr3_nt: TGCGCCAGCAGGACCGGGACAGGGGGCGACTATGGCTACACCTTC
cdr3_aa: CASRTGTGGDYGYTF

j_call: TRBJ2-5
d_call: NA
clone_size: few
v_call: TRBV5-3
cdr3_nt: TGTGCCAGAAGGGAGGGGTGGGAGACCCAGTACTTC
cdr3_aa: CARREGWETQYF

j_call: TRBJ2-1
d_call: TRBD1
clone_size: NA
v_call: TRBV5-1
cdr3_nt: TGCGCCAGCAGCTTAGTCGCCGGGACAGGGTACAATGAGCAGTTCTTC
cdr3_aa: CASSLVAGTGYNEQFF

j_call: TRBJ2-3
d_call: NA
clone_size: NA
v_call: TRBV29-1
cdr3_nt: TGCAGCGTTGCAGCAGGGGCCACCACAGATACGCAGTATTTT
cdr3_aa: CSVAAGATTDTQYF

j_call: TRBJ2-1
d_call: TRBD2
clone_size: NA
v_call: TRBV6-6
cdr3_nt: TGTGCCAGCAGGCCTCTAGCGGGGGGATATAATGAGCAGTTCTTC
cdr3_aa: CASRPLAGGYNEQFF

j_call: TRBJ1-5
d_call: NA
clone_size: NA
v_call: TRBV30
cdr3_nt: TGTGCCTGGAGTATCTTTCAGCCCCAGCATTTT
cdr3_aa: CAWSIFQPQHF

j_call: TRBJ2-1
d_call: TRBD2
clone_size: NA
v_call: TRBV4-1
cdr3_nt: TGCGCCAGCAGCCAGGGACTAGCGGGGATGTCCTACAATGAGCAGTTCTTC
cdr3_aa: CASSQGLAGMSYNEQFF

j_call: TRBJ2-5
d_call: NA
clone_size: NA
v_call: TRBV19
cdr3_nt: TGTGCCAGTAGTATAGGTGCGGAAGAGACCCAGTACTTC
cdr3_aa: CASSIGAEETQYF

j_call: TRBJ1-3
d_call: TRBD1
clone_size: NA
v_call: TRBV7-3
cdr3_nt: TGTGCCAGCAGCGTAGGGACAGAAAACACCATATATTTT
cdr3_aa: CASSVGTENTIYF

j_call: TRBJ1-1
d_call: NA
clone_size: NA
v_call: TRBV5-5
cdr3_nt: TGTGCCAGCAGCCGCCGGACAGCCAACACTGAAGCTTTCTTT
cdr3_aa: CASSRRTANTEAFF

j_call: TRBJ2-6
d_call: NA
clone_size: NA
v_call: TRBV4-1
cdr3_nt: TGCGCCAGCAGCCAAACAGGGATAGGGGCCAACGTCCTGACTTTC
cdr3_aa: CASSQTGIGANVLTF

j_call: TRBJ1-2
d_call: TRBD1
clone_size: NA
v_call: TRBV7-3
cdr3_nt: TGTGCCAGCAGCTCCGGGACAGGGATCTATGGCTACACCTTC
cdr3_aa: CASSSGTGIYGYTF

j_call: TRBJ2-2
d_call: TRBD1
clone_size: NA
v_call: TRBV9
cdr3_nt: TGTGCCAGCAGCAACTCGGGACAGGGGTTATCCGGGGAGCTGTTTTTT
cdr3_aa: CASSNSGQGLSGELFF

j_call: TRBJ1-4
d_call: NA
clone_size: NA
v_call: TRBV5-1
cdr3_nt: TGCGCCAGCAGCTTACAGGGTAATGAAAAACTGTTTTTT
cdr3_aa: CASSLQGNEKLFF

j_call: TRBJ2-2
d_call: NA
clone_size: NA
v_call: TRBV6-4
cdr3_nt: TGTGCCAGCAGTGCCGACAGTTACCACACCGGGGAGCTGTTTTTT
cdr3_aa: CASSADSYHTGELFF

j_call: TRBJ2-3
d_call: TRBD2
clone_size: NA
v_call: TRBV18
cdr3_nt: TGTGCCAGCTCACCCGATCCCGGGGGGGTCCTCACAGATACGCAGTATTTT
cdr3_aa: CASSPDPGGVLTDTQYF

j_call: TRBJ1-4
d_call: NA
clone_size: NA
v_call: TRBV28
cdr3_nt: TGTGCCAGCAGTGAGATTGTTAATGAAAAACTGTTTTTT
cdr3_aa: CASSEIVNEKLFF

j_call: TRBJ1-2
d_call: TRBD1
clone_size: NA
v_call: TRBV5-6
cdr3_nt: TGTGCCAGCGGTCTGGGGACAGGGGGAGGCTACACCTTC
cdr3_aa: CASGLGTGGGYTF

j_call: TRBJ2-1
d_call: TRBD2
clone_size: NA
v_call: TRBV7-9
cdr3_nt: TGTGCCAGCAGCTTCCTAGCGGGGGGGACCTACAATGAGCAGTTCTTC
cdr3_aa: CASSFLAGGTYNEQFF

j_call: TRBJ2-3
d_call: NA
clone_size: NA
v_call: TRBV29-1
cdr3_nt: TGCAGCGAAGGGGAAGATACGCAGTATTTT
cdr3_aa: CSEGEDTQYF

j_call: TRBJ2-3
d_call: TRBD2
clone_size: NA
v_call: TRBV7-6
cdr3_nt: TGTGCCAGCAGCTTAGGCTTAGCGGGCCGCCTTGTGGATACGCAGTATTTT
cdr3_aa: CASSLGLAGRLVDTQYF

j_call: TRBJ1-1
d_call: TRBD1
clone_size: NA
v_call: TRBV19
cdr3_nt: TGTGCCAGTACCCCAGGGACAGGGTTGGTTGAAGCTTTCTTT
cdr3_aa: CASTPGTGLVEAFF

j_call: TRBJ2-1
d_call: NA
clone_size: NA
v_call: TRBV28
cdr3_nt: TGTGCCAGCAGAACCGACAGCAATGAGCAGTTCTTC
cdr3_aa: CASRTDSNEQFF

j_call: TRBJ1-1
d_call: NA
clone_size: NA
v_call: TRBV13
cdr3_nt: TGTGCCAGCAGCTTACGTCCCCCGGAGGACACTGAAGCTTTCTTT
cdr3_aa: CASSLRPPEDTEAFF

j_call: TRBJ2-2
d_call: TRBD2
clone_size: NA
v_call: TRBV30
cdr3_nt: TGTGCCTTCAGCGGGAGGGGACTAGCGGGGATACTCACCGGGGAGCTGTTTTTT
cdr3_aa: CAFSGRGLAGILTGELFF

j_call: TRBJ1-2
d_call: NA
clone_size: once
v_call: TRBV30
cdr3_nt: TGTGCCTGGAGTAAAGCCTCCAAAAACTATGGCTACACCTTC
cdr3_aa: CAWSKASKNYGYTF

j_call: TRBJ2-7
d_call: NA
clone_size: NA
v_call: TRBV4-1
cdr3_nt: TGCGCCAGCAGCCAGCCCGGTATCATATCCTACGAGCAGTACTTC
cdr3_aa: CASSQPGIISYEQYF

j_call: TRBJ1-6
d_call: NA
clone_size: once
v_call: TRBV19
cdr3_nt: TGTGCCAGTAGTATAGGGGGAGGTTCACCCCTCCACTTT
cdr3_aa: CASSIGGGSPLHF

j_call: TRBJ1-3
d_call: NA
clone_size: NA
v_call: TRBV11-2
cdr3_nt: TGTGCCAGCAGCCGTTACAGGAGCTCTGGAAACACCATATATTTT
cdr3_aa: CASSRYRSSGNTIYF

j_call: TRBJ1-2
d_call: NA
clone_size: NA
v_call: TRBV5-4
cdr3_nt: TGTGCCAGCACCTCAGGGCAGTCGTTCCTAAGGGGTGGCTACACCTTC
cdr3_aa: CASTSGQSFLRGGYTF

j_call: TRBJ2-3
d_call: NA
clone_size: NA
v_call: TRBV7-2
cdr3_nt: TGTGCCAGCAGCTTAGACGCGGGGAGCACAGATACGCAGTATTTT
cdr3_aa: CASSLDAGSTDTQYF

j_call: TRBJ2-6
d_call: NA
clone_size: NA
v_call: TRBV7-2
cdr3_nt: TGTGCCAGCAGCTTAGACTTGGACAAGGGAAGCTCTGGGGCCAACGTCCTGACTTTC
cdr3_aa: CASSLDLDKGSSGANVLTF

j_call: TRBJ1-2
d_call: NA
clone_size: NA
v_call: TRBV9
cdr3_nt: TGTGCCAGCAGCGTCTCAGCGCGGGTTAACTATGGCTACACCTTC
cdr3_aa: CASSVSARVNYGYTF

j_call: TRBJ1-2
d_call: TRBD1
clone_size: NA
v_call: TRBV5-1
cdr3_nt: TGCGCCAGCAGTCGGGACAGGGAGACAGAAGGCTACACCTTC
cdr3_aa: CASSRDRETEGYTF

j_call: TRBJ1-2
d_call: TRBD1
clone_size: few
v_call: TRBV5-6
cdr3_nt: TGTGCCAGCAGCTTGGTAAGGACAGGGGGCATCTATGGCTACACCTTC
cdr3_aa: CASSLVRTGGIYGYTF

j_call: TRBJ1-1
d_call: NA
clone_size: once
v_call: TRBV11-3
cdr3_nt: TGTGCCAGCAGCTTAGGGGGAGGGATCGGTTCGAACACTGAAGCTTTCTTT
cdr3_aa: CASSLGGGIGSNTEAFF

j_call: TRBJ1-1
d_call: TRBD1
clone_size: once
v_call: TRBV27
cdr3_nt: TGTGCCAGCAGTTACTCGACAGGGGGGAACACTGAAGCTTTCTTT
cdr3_aa: CASSYSTGGNTEAFF

j_call: TRBJ1-5
d_call: NA
clone_size: NA
v_call: TRBV30
cdr3_nt: TGTGCCTGGACCCCGGGGGAGGGTCAGCCCCAGCATTTT
cdr3_aa: CAWTPGEGQPQHF

j_call: TRBJ2-7
d_call: NA
clone_size: NA
v_call: TRBV4-2
cdr3_nt: TGTGCCAGCAGCCAAGAGGGGCCTGTCGGAGAGCAGTACTTC
cdr3_aa: CASSQEGPVGEQYF

j_call: TRBJ2-3
d_call: TRBD1
clone_size: NA
v_call: TRBV7-9
cdr3_nt: TGTGCCAGCAGCCGTCGCCCGACAGGGTCTAGCACAGATACGCAGTATTTT
cdr3_aa: CASSRRPTGSSTDTQYF

j_call: TRBJ1-5
d_call: TRBD1
clone_size: NA
v_call: TRBV27
cdr3_nt: TGTGCCAGCAGTTTAGGGGACAGGGGGCGTAATCAGCCCCAGCATTTT
cdr3_aa: CASSLGDRGRNQPQHF